What follows describes a single T cell receptor beta chain. This record comes from a study of CD8 T cells in Susac syndrome. TEMRA cells were FACS-enriched, unlike CD8+ and CD4+ T cells, which were negatively isolated. The CDR3 is made up of 15 amino acids. The germline V gene encodes CDR1 SGHVS and CDR2 FNYEAQ. Trimming shortened V by 0 bases and J by 7 bases, and 12 bases separated the two germline ends. RNA amounts of about 0.5 to 1 ug underwent reverse transcription with random hexamers. One entry per CDR3 protein results from TCRdb running MiXCR on the immunoSEQ multiplex PCR reads. The data hold some 400,000 distinct CDR3 sequences, with around 85% observed a single time.

The rearrangement joins TRBV7-6 to TRBJ1-4; D possibly corresponds to TRBD1 (6 bases). The receptor's source is a human donor with multiple sclerosis. Material for sequencing was CD8+ T cells from PBMCs. CDR3 residues: CASSLAGGASEKLFF. CDR3 bases: TGTGCCAGCAGCTTAGCTGGGGGGGCGAGTGAAAAACTGTTTTTT.